The clone carrying this TCR beta chain was observed at least ten times. The antigen is not known. Amplification targeted TCR beta CDR3 regions from RNA transcripts. First-round RT-PCR of the TCR CDR3 relied on the HTBI primer set. A single record per CDR3 protein comes from TCRdb applying MiXCR to the multiplex PCR reads. The sample records roughly 260,000 distinct CDR3 sequences, just over 14% being singletons. V shed 3 bases, J shed 6 bases, and the junction held 12 bases outside the gene matches. Germline V gene sequence: CDR1 DFQATT, CDR2 SNEGSKA (reference sequence). The CDR3 contains 15 residues. Patients aged 18 to 65 had newly diagnosed hyperthyroidism that had lasted under 2 months. The data belong to a study of T cells in Graves' hyperthyroidism and ophthalmopathy. General study results and limits: Blood also held most thyroid clonotypes expanded beyond 0.001.

The clonotype originates from a woman in her forties with Graves' hyperthyroidism that later progressed to Graves' ophthalmopathy. The sequenced sample consisted of blood. The rearrangement joins TRBV20-1 to TRBJ2-3, with 7 bases matching TRBD2. In DNA, the CDR3 is TGCAGTGCTAGCCTCGTGAGCGGGGAAAGGGATACGCAGTATTTT. This codes for CSASLVSGERDTQYF.